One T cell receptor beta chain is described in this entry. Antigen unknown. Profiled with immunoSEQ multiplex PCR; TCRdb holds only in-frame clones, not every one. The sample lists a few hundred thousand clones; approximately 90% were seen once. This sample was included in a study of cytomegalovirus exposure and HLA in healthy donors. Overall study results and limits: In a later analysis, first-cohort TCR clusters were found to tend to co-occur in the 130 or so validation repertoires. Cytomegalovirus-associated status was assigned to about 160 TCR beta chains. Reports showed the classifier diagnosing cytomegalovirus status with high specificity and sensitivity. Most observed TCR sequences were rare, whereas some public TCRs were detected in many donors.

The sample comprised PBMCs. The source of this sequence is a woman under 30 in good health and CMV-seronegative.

The CDR3 nucleotides read TGTGCCAGCAGTGCTCCGGGACAGCCGTACGAGCAGTACTTC. Its protein product is CASSAPGQPYEQYF. This sequence joins TRBV6-1 and TRBJ2-7; 7 bases map to TRBD1. The junction had 7 bases not matched to a gene; V was cut back by 4 bases and J by 4 bases. The germline CDR1 and CDR2 sequences are MNHNS and SASEGT. This CDR3 is 14 amino acids long.